Following are 17 T cell receptor beta chains from one sample sequenced in a study of shared clonotypes between healthy human individuals. This table comes from immunoSEQ multiplex PCR, and its TCRdb copy is limited to in-frame clones, with some not included. The repertoire has 450,000 to 600,000 clones, approximately 85% of them found once; the top ten carry 10% to 15%. Sequencing was done on a sample of PBMCs. These TCRs come from a woman aged 40 to 50 in good health. Some clones in this sample may be carry-over from other donors' samples.

The genes are TRBV18 and TRBJ2-2; D is possibly TRBD1 or TRBD2 (5 bases each). The V gene lost 10 bases and the J gene lost 1 base, with 13 bases spanning the gap. CDR3 length: 14 amino acids. Looked up from germline, CDR1 is KGHSH and CDR2 is LQKENI. CDR3 in DNA: TGTGCCACCAAGAGGGACCAGAACACCGGGGAGCTGTTTTTT. Translation gives CATKRDQNTGELFF.

This chain uses TRBV10-3 with TRBJ2-3; TRBD2 agrees at 9 bases. CDR1 ENHRY and CDR2 SYGVKD come from the germline V gene. The V segment lost 8 bases and the J segment 5 bases; nucleotides outside the gene matches: 5. This CDR3 contains 13 residues. CDR3: CAIAIAGEDTQYF. The CDR3 coding sequence is TGTGCCATCGCTATAGCGGGGGAAGATACGCAGTATTTT.

This rearrangement joins TRBV7-9 to TRBJ1-5, with D perhaps matching TRBD1 (5 bases). This CDR3 is built from 17 residues. Germline V gene lookup returns CDR1 SEHNR and CDR2 FQNEAQ (reference sequence). Trimming stripped 1 base from V and 0 bases from J, with 13 bases between. The CDR3 loop is CASSLGVTAISNQPQHF. CDR3 bases: TGTGCCAGCAGCTTAGGTGTGACAGCGATTAGCAATCAGCCCCAGCATTTT.

The V call is TRBV30, the J call TRBJ1-1; a weak D match, TRBD1 (5 bases). This CDR3 has 10 residues. The V end lost 8 bases, the J end lost 1 base, and 5 bases lay between the germline ends. Germline V gene data show CDR1 as GTSNPN and CDR2 as SVGIG (reference sequence). CDR3 amino acids: CAGANTEAFF. CDR3 coding DNA: TGTGCCGGGGCGAACACTGAAGCTTTCTTT.

The V gene is TRBV18, the J gene TRBJ2-7; D remains unclear. Germline-derived CDR1 and CDR2 are KGHSH and LQKENI. The V and J ends lost 3 bases and 3 bases respectively, with 12 bases between them. The CDR3 length is 14 residues. CDR3 bases: TGTGCCAGCTCACCCAGCGCCCCGGGCTACGAGCAGTACTTC. Its translation: CASSPSAPGYEQYF.

The V call is TRBV19, the J call TRBJ1-4; D remains unclear. The germline V and J ends were trimmed by 1 base and 1 base, with 4 bases remaining between them. The CDR3 is 14 amino acids. CDR1 and CDR2 (germline): LNHDA, SQIVND (reference sequence). CDR3 DNA: TGTGCCAGTAGTATAGGGGAAACTAATGAAAAACTGTTTTTT. It encodes CASSIGETNEKLFF.

This clone was detected ten times or more. CDR3 amino acids: CASSLVSGTGHEQFF. The CDR3 DNA sequence: TGTGCCAGCAGCTTAGTCTCCGGGACAGGGCATGAGCAGTTCTTC. The genes are TRBV11-3 and TRBJ2-1; TRBD1 aligns across 9 bases. V shed 1 base, J shed 8 bases, and the junction held 6 bases outside the gene matches. Germline assignment: CDR1 SGHNT and CDR2 YENEEA. This CDR3 comprises 15 residues.

The rearrangement links TRBV27 to TRBJ1-2; a possible D gene is TRBD1 (6 bases). Trimming took off 8 bases at V and 4 bases at J, with 14 bases between the two ends. Germline CDR1 MNHEY, CDR2 SMNVEV (reference sequence). The CDR3 totals 13 residues. The DNA of the CDR3 is TGTGCCAGCCGCCGGGACATATTCTATGGCTACACCTTC. Its protein product is CASRRDIFYGYTF.

The V and J genes are TRBV19 and TRBJ2-4; TRBD1 agrees at 8 bases. There are 15 residues in the CDR3. V lost 5 bases and J lost 7; bases outside the gene matches: 10. Germline V gene lookup returns CDR1 LNHDA and CDR2 SQIVND (reference sequence). CDR3 DNA sequence: TGTGCCAGTAGTCTTAGGACAGGGTTAGGGAACATTCAGTACTTC. Translated, it gives CASSLRTGLGNIQYF.

The J gene is TRBJ1-5, the V gene TRBV5-1; D is uncertain. The germline V and J ends were trimmed by 2 bases and 6 bases, with 15 bases remaining between them. Germline CDR1 SGHRS, CDR2 YFSETQ. The CDR3 runs to 15 residues. CDR3 sequence: CASSFSGDFSQPQHF. The CDR3 DNA reads TGCGCCAGCAGCTTCTCTGGGGATTTTAGTCAGCCCCAGCATTTT.

The chain links TRBV7-3 to TRBJ2-1; 8 bases align to TRBD2. J was trimmed by 12 bases and V by 9 bases; bases with no gene match: 13. The CDR3 sequence is 13 residues long. Germline values: CDR1 SGHTA, CDR2 FQGTGA. CDR3 coding DNA: TGTGCCAGTGGGACTAGAGGAGACATGATGCAGTTCTTC. Translation gives CASGTRGDMMQFF. The variable domain in full, with the rest retrieved from reference TRBV7-3 and TRBJ2-1, is GAGVSQTPSNKVTEKGKYVELRCDPISGHTALYWYRQSLGQGPEFLIYFQGTGAADDSGLPNDRFFAVRPEGSVSTLKIQRTERGDSAVYLCASGTRGDMMQFFGPGTRLTVL.

J is TRBJ2-7 and V is TRBV28; 9 bases match TRBD1. The ends lost 5 bases at V and 3 bases at J; junction bases unmatched: 8. CDR3 length: 15 amino acids. In germline, CDR1 is MDHEN, CDR2 SYDVKM. CDR3 residues: CASSAPRTGDYEQYF. CDR3 nucleotides: TGTGCCAGCAGTGCTCCCCGGACAGGGGACTACGAGCAGTACTTC.

This chain connects TRBV7-2 to TRBJ1-2; D is ambiguous. Trimming removed 0 bases at V and 5 bases at J, with 7 bases between. The germline CDR1 and CDR2 sequences are SGHTA and FQGNSA. The CDR3 is made up of 13 amino acids. This chain's CDR3 is CASSLAGRYGYTF. The CDR3 nucleotides are TGTGCCAGCAGCTTAGCCGGCAGATATGGCTACACCTTC.

V gene TRBV11-2 combines with J gene TRBJ1-5; 7 bases are a match to TRBD1. V gave up 1 base and J gave up 3 bases; unmatched junction bases: 3. This CDR3 has 15 amino acids. Germline loops: CDR1 SGHAT, CDR2 FQNNGV. The CDR3 reads CASSLAGQPNQPQHF. CDR3 DNA: TGTGCCAGCAGCTTAGCGGGACAGCCCAATCAGCCCCAGCATTTT.

This clone was picked up a small number of times. The chain is built from TRBV6-4 and TRBJ2-3, with TRBD2 matching over 11 bases. V dropped 3 bases and J dropped 4; count of bases not matched to a gene: 3. This CDR3 comprises 15 residues. CDR1 and CDR2 (germline): MRHNA, SNTAGT. This CDR3 is CASSETSGSADTQYF. The CDR3 coding sequence is TGTGCCAGCAGTGAAACTAGCGGGAGTGCAGATACGCAGTATTTT.

The chain couples TRBV9 to TRBJ2-3, with D possibly being TRBD2 (5 bases). Germline V gene data show CDR1 as SGDLS and CDR2 as YYNGEE. This CDR3 has 13 residues. The germline V and J ends were trimmed by 8 bases and 6 bases, with 16 bases remaining between them. CDR3 coding DNA: TGTGCCAGTCGTGGGAGTGGGGATGATACGCAGTATTTT. Its protein is CASRGSGDDTQYF.

This sequence joins TRBV13 and TRBJ2-1, with 15 bases aligning to TRBD2. CDR3 length equals 16 residues. Germline CDR1 PRHDT, CDR2 FYEKMQ (reference sequence). J was trimmed by 12 bases and V by 1 base; bases with no gene match: 7. In nucleotides, the CDR3 is TGTGCCAGCAGCTTAGAGGGACTAGCGGGAGGCCTGGGGCAGTTCTTC. Protein product: CASSLEGLAGGLGQFF.